The clone carrying this T cell receptor (beta chain) occurred many times. The data stem from a study of neurological immune-mediated disorders. TCRdb fed the 5' RACE reads into MiXCR, producing one record per CDR3 protein. The sample lists 57,000 or so distinct CDR3 sequences, roughly an eighth occurring once. Looked up from germline, CDR1 is DFQATT and CDR2 is SNEGSKA (reference sequence). The CDR3 consists of 13 residues. V was cut by 3 bases and J by 4 bases, with 13 bases left in between. Healthy controls consisted of blood bank volunteers in Maryland, USA. Unsorted libraries were derived from 2 million PBMCs stored at -80 C.

The receptor was derived from a man in his fifties or sixties in good health. The specimen sequenced was PBMCs. The chain uses TRBV20-1 and TRBJ2-7; D is perhaps TRBD2 (5 bases). CDR3 amino acids: CSASIERPYEQYF. CDR3 nucleotides: TGCAGTGCTAGCATTGAGCGGCCTTACGAGCAGTACTTC.